The present TCR beta chain was sequenced within a study of blood T cell repertoires in COVID-19. For the study at large: Acute-phase and convalescent COVID-19 samples originated in the United States, Italy and Spain. T cells, B-cell-depleted T cells, or PBMCs supplied cDNA or gDNA.

As originally analysed: The authors estimated nucleated cell counts from reference gene primer amplification. Data came from immunoSEQ multiplex PCR; TCRdb stores just in-frame clones and leaves some out. The V and J calls and clone size come from that table; D and trimming were worked out from the DNA. The sample lists 37,000 or so clones; over 65% were seen once. The CDR3 is made up of 15 amino acids. The V gene's germline CDR1 is MNHEY and CDR2 SVGEGT. With 2 bases clipped from V and 3 bases from J, the junction kept 2 bases outside the gene matches. This sequence was found in a man between 60 and 75 years old with active COVID-19. The sample comprised peripheral blood. This chain connects TRBV6-2 or TRBV6-3 to TRBJ2-1; 9 nucleotides match TRBD2. The CDR3 is CASSYSGGIYNEQFF. CDR3 sequence (DNA): TGTGCCAGCAGTTACAGCGGGGGGATCTACAATGAGCAGTTCTTC.